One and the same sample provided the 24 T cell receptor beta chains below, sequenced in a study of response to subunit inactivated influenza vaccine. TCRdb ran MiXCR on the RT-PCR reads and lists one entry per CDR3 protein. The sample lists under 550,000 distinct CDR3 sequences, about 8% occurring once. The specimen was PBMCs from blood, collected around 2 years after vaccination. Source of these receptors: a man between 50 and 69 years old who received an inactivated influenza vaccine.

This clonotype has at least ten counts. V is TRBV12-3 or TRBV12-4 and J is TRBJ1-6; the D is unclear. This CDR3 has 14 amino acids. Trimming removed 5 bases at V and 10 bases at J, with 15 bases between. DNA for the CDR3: TGTGCCAGCAGTCTAACCCCCCGGGGATCACCCCTCCACTTT. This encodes CASSLTPRGSPLHF.

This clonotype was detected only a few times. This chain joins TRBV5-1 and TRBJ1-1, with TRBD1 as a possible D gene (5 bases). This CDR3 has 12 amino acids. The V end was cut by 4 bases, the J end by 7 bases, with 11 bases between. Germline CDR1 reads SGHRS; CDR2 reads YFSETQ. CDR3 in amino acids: CASSPDRGEAFF. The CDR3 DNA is TGCGCCAGCAGCCCGGATAGGGGTGAAGCTTTCTTT.

CDR3 in amino acids: CSANRDSNSPLHF. Written as DNA, the CDR3 is TGCAGTGCTAACCGGGACAGCAATTCACCCCTCCACTTT. This chain uses TRBV20-1 with TRBJ1-6, with 7 nucleotides matching TRBD1. Unmatched junction bases numbered 4, after V lost 4 bases and J lost 7 bases. CDR1 and CDR2 (germline): DFQATT, SNEGSKA (reference sequence). This CDR3 has 13 amino acids.

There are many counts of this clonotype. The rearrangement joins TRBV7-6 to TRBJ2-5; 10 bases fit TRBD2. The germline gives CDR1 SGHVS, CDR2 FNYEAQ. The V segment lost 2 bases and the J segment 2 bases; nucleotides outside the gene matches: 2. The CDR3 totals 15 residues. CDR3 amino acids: CASSLTSGVQETQYF. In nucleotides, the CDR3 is TGTGCCAGCAGCTTAACTAGCGGGGTTCAAGAGACCCAGTACTTC.

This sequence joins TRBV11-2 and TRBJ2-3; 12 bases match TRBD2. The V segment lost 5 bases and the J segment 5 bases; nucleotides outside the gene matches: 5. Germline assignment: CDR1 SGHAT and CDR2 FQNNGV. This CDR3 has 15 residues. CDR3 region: CASSIRTSGKDTQYF. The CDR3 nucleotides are TGTGCCAGCAGCATCCGGACTAGCGGGAAAGATACGCAGTATTTT. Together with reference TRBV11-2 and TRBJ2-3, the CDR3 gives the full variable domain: EAGVAQSPRYKIIEKRQSVAFWCNPISGHATLYWYQQILGQGPKLLIQFQNNGVVDDSQLPKDRFSAERLKGVDSTLKIQPAKLEDSAVYLCASSIRTSGKDTQYFGPGTRLTVL.

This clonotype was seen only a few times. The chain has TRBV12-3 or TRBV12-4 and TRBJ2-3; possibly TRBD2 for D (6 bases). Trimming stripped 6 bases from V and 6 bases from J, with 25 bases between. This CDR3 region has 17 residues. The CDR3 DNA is TGTGCCAGCAGCGCGAACCCGGGACTGCTAGGTCTGGATACGCAGTATTTT. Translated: CASSANPGLLGLDTQYF.

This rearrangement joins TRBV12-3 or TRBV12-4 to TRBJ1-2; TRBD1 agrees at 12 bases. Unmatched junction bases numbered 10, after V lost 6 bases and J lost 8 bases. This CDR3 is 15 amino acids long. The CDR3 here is CASSPLRDRGQGYTF. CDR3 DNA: TGTGCCAGCAGCCCCCTCCGGGACAGGGGGCAGGGCTACACCTTC.

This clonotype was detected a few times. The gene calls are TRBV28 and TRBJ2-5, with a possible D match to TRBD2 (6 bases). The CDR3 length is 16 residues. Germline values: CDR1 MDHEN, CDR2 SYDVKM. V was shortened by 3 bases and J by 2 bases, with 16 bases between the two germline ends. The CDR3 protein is CASSFIAGRGQETQYF. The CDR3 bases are TGTGCCAGCAGTTTTATTGCGGGGCGAGGACAAGAGACCCAGTACTTC.

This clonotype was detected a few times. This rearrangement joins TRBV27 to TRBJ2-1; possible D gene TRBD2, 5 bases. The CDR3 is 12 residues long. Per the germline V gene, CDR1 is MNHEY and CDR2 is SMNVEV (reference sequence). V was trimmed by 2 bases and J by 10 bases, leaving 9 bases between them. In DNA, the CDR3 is TGTGCCAGCAGTTTAACTAGGGCCGAGCAGTTCTTC. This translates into CASSLTRAEQFF.

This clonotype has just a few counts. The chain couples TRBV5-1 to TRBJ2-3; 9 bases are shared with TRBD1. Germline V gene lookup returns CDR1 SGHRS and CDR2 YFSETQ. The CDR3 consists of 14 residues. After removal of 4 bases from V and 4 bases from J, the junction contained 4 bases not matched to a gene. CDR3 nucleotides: TGCGCCAGCAGCACACAGGGGGCGGCAGATACGCAGTATTTT. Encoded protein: CASSTQGAADTQYF.

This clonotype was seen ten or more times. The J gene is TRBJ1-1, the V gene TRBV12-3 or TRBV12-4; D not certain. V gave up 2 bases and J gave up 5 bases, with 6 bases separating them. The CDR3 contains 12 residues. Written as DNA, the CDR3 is TGTGCCAGCAGTTTACAATTGACTGAAGCTTTCTTT. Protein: CASSLQLTEAFF.

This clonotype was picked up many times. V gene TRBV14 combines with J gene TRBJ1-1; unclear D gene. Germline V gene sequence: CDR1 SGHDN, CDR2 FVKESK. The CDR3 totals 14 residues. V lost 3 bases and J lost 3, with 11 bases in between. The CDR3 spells CASSHITSHTEAFF. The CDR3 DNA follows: TGTGCCAGCAGCCATATAACATCTCACACTGAAGCTTTCTTT.

CDR3 sequence reads: CASSTLRGGQETQYF. CDR3 sequence (DNA): TGTGCCAGCAGCACCCTCCGCGGAGGCCAAGAGACCCAGTACTTC. V is TRBV7-9 and J is TRBJ2-5; D perhaps matches TRBD2 (5 bases). Trimming shortened V by 5 bases and J by 1 base, and 14 bases separated the two germline ends. This CDR3 is built from 15 residues. The germline gives CDR1 SEHNR, CDR2 FQNEAQ (reference sequence). Filled out from reference TRBV7-9 and TRBJ2-5, the complete variable domain reads DTGVSQNPRHKITKRGQNVTFRCDPISEHNRLYWYRQTLGQGPEFLTYFQNEAQLEKSRLLSDRFSAERPKGSFSTLEIQRTEQGDSAMYLCASSTLRGGQETQYFGPGTRLLVL.

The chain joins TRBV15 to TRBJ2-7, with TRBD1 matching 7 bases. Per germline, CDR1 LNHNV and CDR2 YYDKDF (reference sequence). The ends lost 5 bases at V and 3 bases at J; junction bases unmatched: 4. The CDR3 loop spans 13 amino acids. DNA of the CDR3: TGTGCCACCAGCCCTGGACAGGACTACGAGCAGTACTTC. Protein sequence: CATSPGQDYEQYF.

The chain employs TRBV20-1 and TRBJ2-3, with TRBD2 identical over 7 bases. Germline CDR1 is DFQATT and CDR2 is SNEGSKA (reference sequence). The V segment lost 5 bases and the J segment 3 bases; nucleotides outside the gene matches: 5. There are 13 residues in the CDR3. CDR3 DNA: TGCAGTGCTTGGACTAGTCCGACAGATACGCAGTATTTT. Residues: CSAWTSPTDTQYF.

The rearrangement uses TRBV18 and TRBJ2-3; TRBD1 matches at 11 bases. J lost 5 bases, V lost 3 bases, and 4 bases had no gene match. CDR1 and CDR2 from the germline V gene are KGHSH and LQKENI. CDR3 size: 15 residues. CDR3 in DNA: TGTGCCAGCTCACCTCGGACAGGGGGCTTAGATACGCAGTATTTT. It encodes CASSPRTGGLDTQYF.

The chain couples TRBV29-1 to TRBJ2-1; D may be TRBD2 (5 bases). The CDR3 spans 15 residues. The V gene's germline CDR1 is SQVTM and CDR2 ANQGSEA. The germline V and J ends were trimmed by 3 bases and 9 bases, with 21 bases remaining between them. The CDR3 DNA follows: TGCAGCGTTGACTCCAGGAGGTCGTCGAATCCTGAGCAGTTCTTC. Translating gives CSVDSRRSSNPEQFF.

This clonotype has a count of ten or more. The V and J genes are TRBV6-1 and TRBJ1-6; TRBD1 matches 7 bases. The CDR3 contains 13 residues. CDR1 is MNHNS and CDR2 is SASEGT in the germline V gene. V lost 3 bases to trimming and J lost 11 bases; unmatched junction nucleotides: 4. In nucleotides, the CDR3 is TGTGCCAGCAGTGACCAGGGGGTGACACCCCTCCACTTT. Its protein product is CASSDQGVTPLHF.

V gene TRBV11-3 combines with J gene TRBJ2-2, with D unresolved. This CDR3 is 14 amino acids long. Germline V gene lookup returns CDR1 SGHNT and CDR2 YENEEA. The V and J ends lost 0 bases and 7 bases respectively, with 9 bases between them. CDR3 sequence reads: CASSLDPGGGELFF. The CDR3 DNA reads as TGTGCCAGCAGCTTAGACCCCGGCGGCGGGGAGCTGTTTTTT.

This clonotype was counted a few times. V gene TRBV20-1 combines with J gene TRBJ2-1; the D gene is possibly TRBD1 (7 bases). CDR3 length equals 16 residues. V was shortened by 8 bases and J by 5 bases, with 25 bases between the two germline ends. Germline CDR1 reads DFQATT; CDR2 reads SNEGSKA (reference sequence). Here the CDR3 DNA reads TGCAGTTCATCAGGGGGGACAAGCCCTCCGAACAATGAGCAGTTCTTC. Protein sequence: CSSSGGTSPPNNEQFF.

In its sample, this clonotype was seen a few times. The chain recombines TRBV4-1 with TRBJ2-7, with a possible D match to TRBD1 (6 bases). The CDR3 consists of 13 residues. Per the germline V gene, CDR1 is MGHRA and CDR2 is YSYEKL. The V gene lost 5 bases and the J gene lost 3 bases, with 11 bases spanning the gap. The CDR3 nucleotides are TGCGCCAGCAGCGATGTAGGGGGCTACGAGCAGTACTTC. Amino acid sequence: CASSDVGGYEQYF.

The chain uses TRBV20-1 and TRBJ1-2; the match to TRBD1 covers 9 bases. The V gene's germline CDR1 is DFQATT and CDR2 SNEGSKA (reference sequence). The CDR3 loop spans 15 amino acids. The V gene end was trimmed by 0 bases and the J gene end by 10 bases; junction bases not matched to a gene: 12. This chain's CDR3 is CSARDATGGVHDYTF. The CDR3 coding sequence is TGCAGTGCTAGAGATGCAACAGGGGGCGTTCATGACTACACCTTC.

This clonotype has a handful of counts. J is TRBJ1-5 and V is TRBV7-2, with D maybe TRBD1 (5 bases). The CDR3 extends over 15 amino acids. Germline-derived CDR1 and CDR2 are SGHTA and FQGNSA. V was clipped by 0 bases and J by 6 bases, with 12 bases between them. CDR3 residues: CASSLAGGGAQPQHF. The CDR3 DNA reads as TGTGCCAGCAGCTTAGCGGGGGGTGGGGCTCAGCCCCAGCATTTT.

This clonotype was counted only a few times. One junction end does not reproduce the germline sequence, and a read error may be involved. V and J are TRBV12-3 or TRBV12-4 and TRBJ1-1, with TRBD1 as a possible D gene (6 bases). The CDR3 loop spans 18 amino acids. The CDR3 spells CASCFGAPLTGLNAEAFF. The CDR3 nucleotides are TGTGCCAGCTGTTTTGGGGCACCCTTGACAGGCCTGAACGCTGAAGCTTTCTTT.